This TCR beta chain was captured by sequencing in a study of T cell responses to AZD1222 COVID-19 vaccine. Study conclusions and caveats: Just a handful of people given AZD1222 tested seropositive at baseline. Among the donors, most were white British and more were female, and clonal diversity was possibly underestimated.

Clones were sequenced by immunoSEQ multiplex PCR, and TCRdb holds only the in-frame ones, with some missing. This sample has roughly 140,000 clones, with approximately 89% found just once. The length of the CDR3 is 15 residues. V dropped 5 bases and J dropped 0; count of bases not matched to a gene: 4. Germline V gives CDR1 LNHDA, CDR2 SQIVND (reference sequence). On this clone itself: The antigen is undetermined.

The V and J genes are TRBV19 and TRBJ1-5, with 7 bases that match TRBD1. The TCR comes from an adult in good health. The source was peripheral blood, collected on day 0 of AZD1222 vaccination. The CDR3 sequence is CASSVGTASNQPQHF. The CDR3 coding sequence is TGTGCCAGTAGTGTGGGGACAGCTAGCAATCAGCCCCAGCATTTT.